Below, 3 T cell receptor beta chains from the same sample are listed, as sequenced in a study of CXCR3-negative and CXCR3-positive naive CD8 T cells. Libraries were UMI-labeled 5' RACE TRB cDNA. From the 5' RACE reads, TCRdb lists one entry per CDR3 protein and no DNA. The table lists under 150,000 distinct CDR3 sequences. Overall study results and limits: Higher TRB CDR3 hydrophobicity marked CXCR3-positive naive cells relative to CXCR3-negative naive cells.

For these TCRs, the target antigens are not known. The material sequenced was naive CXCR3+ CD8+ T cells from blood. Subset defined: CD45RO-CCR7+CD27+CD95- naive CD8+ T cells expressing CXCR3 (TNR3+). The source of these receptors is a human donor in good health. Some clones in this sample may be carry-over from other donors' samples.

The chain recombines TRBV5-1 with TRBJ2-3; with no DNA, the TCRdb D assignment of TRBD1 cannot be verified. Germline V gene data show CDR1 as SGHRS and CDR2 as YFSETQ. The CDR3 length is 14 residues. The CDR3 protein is CASRGGAYTDTQYF. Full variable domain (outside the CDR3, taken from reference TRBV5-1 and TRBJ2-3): KAGVTQTPRYLIKTRGQQVTLSCSPISGHRSVSWYQQTPGQGLQFLFEYFSETQRNKGNFPGRFSGRQFSNSRSEMNVSTLELGDSALYLCASRGGAYTDTQYFGPGTRLTVL.

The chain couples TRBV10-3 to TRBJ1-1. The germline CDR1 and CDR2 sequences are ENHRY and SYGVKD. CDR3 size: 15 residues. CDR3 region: CAISDPITGNTEAFF.

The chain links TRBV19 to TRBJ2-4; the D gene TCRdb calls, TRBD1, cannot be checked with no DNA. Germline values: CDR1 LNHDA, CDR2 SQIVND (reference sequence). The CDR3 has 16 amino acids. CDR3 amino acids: CASSIRTLIAKNIQYF.